This TCR beta chain was identified in a study of spatial heterogeneity in lung cancer. The V and J ends lost 4 bases and 5 bases, in that order; junction bases with no gene match: 9. Germline CDR1 is SGHAT and CDR2 is FQNNGV. The CDR3 contains 15 residues. The time point is: blood at routine non-recurrence follow-up after resection. Material for sequencing was whole RNA from tumor, nontumor lung or frozen PBMC, left unsorted. From the 5' RACE reads, TCRdb called clonotypes with MiXCR, one entry per CDR3 protein. The sample has about 120,000 distinct CDR3 sequences; 9.5% to 15% are singletons. A few counts support this clonotype.

The sample consisted of PBMCs, taken at follow-up. The chain recombines TRBV11-2 with TRBJ2-5, with 8 bases identical to TRBD2. This clonotype originated in a male donor with early-stage non-small cell lung cancer. Here the CDR3 reads CASSSRGTRGETQYF. As DNA, the CDR3 is TGTGCCAGCAGCTCTCGGGGGACTAGGGGCGAGACCCAGTACTTC.